The rows below give T cell receptor beta chains drawn from one sample of a study of Ad26.COV2.S vaccination and SARS-CoV-2 variants. The protocol was immunoSEQ multiplex PCR, while the TCRdb copy is restricted to in-frame clones and leaves out a portion. The data show a few hundred thousand clones, roughly 84% seen once. Material: peripheral blood, obtained in a trial of Ad26.COV2.S vaccine versus placebo. These receptors originate from a person between 18 and 59 years old who received the Ad26.COV2.S COVID-19 vaccine or a placebo. Each CDR3 is given with its conserved first and last residue. The D gene is left open where the match is weak. Only part of the rows carry a size: once, few, many, or a class if the clone is expanded.

- | once | TRBJ1-1 | TRBV14 | CASSQMNTEAFF | TGTGCCAGCAGCCAAATGAACACTGAAGCTTTCTTT
- | - | TRBJ1-5 | TRBV29-1 | CSVGEGGPRQPQHF | TGCAGCGTTGGGGAGGGGGGACCACGTCAGCCCCAGCATTTT
- | - | TRBJ2-6 | TRBV19 | CASSNSGANVLTF | TGTGCCAGTAGCAACTCTGGGGCCAACGTCCTGACTTTC
TRBD1 | - | TRBJ1-5 | TRBV6-5 | CASRKDRVNQPQHF | TGTGCCAGCAGAAAGGACAGGGTAAATCAGCCCCAGCATTTT
- | - | TRBJ1-6 | TRBV7-8 | CASSPRQVNSPLHF | TGTGCCAGCAGCCCGAGACAGGTTAATTCACCCCTCCACTTT
TRBD1 | - | TRBJ1-4 | TRBV4-1 | CASSHLPGQGSEKLFF | TGCGCCAGCAGCCATCTTCCGGGACAGGGAAGTGAAAAACTGTTTTTT
- | - | TRBJ2-3 | TRBV4-3 | CASSQDRLTADTQYF | TGCGCCAGCAGCCAAGATCGACTGACGGCAGATACGCAGTATTTT
TRBD1 | - | TRBJ1-1 | TRBV5-1 | CASSLSDMGQEAFF | TGCGCCAGCAGCTTGTCTGATATGGGACAGGAAGCTTTCTTT
- | - | TRBJ2-3 | TRBV3-1/TRBV3-2 | CASSQDSEIGEVGRTDTQYF | TGTGCCAGCAGCCAAGATTCGGAAATTGGGGAAGTAGGGCGCACAGATACGCAGTATTTT
TRBD1 | - | TRBJ1-1 | TRBV5-6 | CASQGQPGTEAFF | TGTGCCAGCCAGGGACAGCCTGGCACTGAAGCTTTCTTT
TRBD2 | - | TRBJ2-1 | TRBV7-3 | CASSLSAQRGGNEQFF | TGTGCCAGCAGCTTAAGTGCCCAGCGCGGGGGGAATGAGCAGTTCTTC
- | few | TRBJ1-3 | TRBV3-1/TRBV3-2 | CASSQVRVSGNTIYF | TGTGCCAGCAGCCAAGTCAGGGTCTCTGGAAACACCATATATTTT
- | - | TRBJ2-1 | TRBV9 | CASSVGGGSGEQFF | TGTGCCAGCAGCGTAGGTGGGGGGTCCGGTGAGCAGTTCTTC
TRBD1 | - | TRBJ2-6 | TRBV27 | CASSHNSGTGGYGANVLTF | TGTGCCAGCAGTCACAACTCCGGGACAGGGGGCTACGGGGCCAACGTCCTGACTTTC
TRBD2 | - | TRBJ2-5 | TRBV4-3 | CASSQAGGTQYF | TGCGCCAGCAGCCAAGCGGGAGGGACCCAGTACTTC
TRBD2 | - | TRBJ2-3 | TRBV10-3 | CAIRERGASTDTQYF | TGTGCCATCAGGGAGCGGGGGGCTAGCACAGATACGCAGTATTTT
TRBD1 | - | TRBJ1-1 | TRBV18 | CASSLQGGTEAFF | TGTGCCAGCTCACTCCAGGGGGGAACTGAAGCTTTCTTT
- | - | TRBJ1-1 | TRBV6-2/TRBV6-3 | CASSYKGLTWSKNTEAFF | TGTGCCAGCAGTTACAAAGGGTTGACTTGGAGCAAGAACACTGAAGCTTTCTTT
- | - | TRBJ1-1 | TRBV6-5 | CASSRNREGWTEAFF | TGTGCCAGCAGCCGGAACAGGGAGGGTTGGACTGAAGCTTTCTTT
- | - | TRBJ2-7 | TRBV4-1 | CASSPNIGGSGEQYF | TGCGCCAGCAGCCCCAACATTGGGGGAAGCGGCGAGCAGTACTTC
TRBD2 | - | TRBJ2-5 | TRBV6-2/TRBV6-3 | CASSYTGLDAETQYF | TGTGCCAGCAGTTACACTGGACTAGATGCGGAGACCCAGTACTTC
- | - | TRBJ1-2 | TRBV27 | CASSFFTGPTYGYTF | TGTGCCAGCAGTTTTTTCACGGGGCCGACCTATGGCTACACCTTC
- | - | TRBJ2-3 | TRBV14 | CASSQGPWSDTQYF | TGTGCCAGCAGCCAAGGACCATGGAGCGATACGCAGTATTTT
- | - | TRBJ1-3 | TRBV6-1 | CASSEKGVGNTIYF | TGTGCCAGCAGTGAAAAAGGAGTTGGAAACACCATATATTTT
- | - | TRBJ1-2 | TRBV2 | CASSETDYGYTF | TGTGCCAGCAGTGAAACGGACTATGGCTACACCTTC
- | once | TRBJ1-4 | TRBV4-2 | CASSQDTNANEKLFF | TGTGCCAGCAGCCAAGATACCAATGCTAATGAAAAACTGTTTTTT
TRBD1 | - | TRBJ2-5 | TRBV11-2 | CASSLTGAHQETQYF | TGTGCCAGCAGCTTAACAGGGGCACACCAAGAGACCCAGTACTTC
TRBD2 | - | TRBJ2-3 | TRBV4-2 | CASSQEGLAGRGGSTDTQYF | TGTGCCAGCAGCCAAGAAGGACTAGCGGGGCGAGGGGGCAGCACAGATACGCAGTATTTT
TRBD1 | - | TRBJ1-1 | TRBV18 | CASSPLQGDRGSDTEAFF | TGTGCCAGCTCACCACTCCAGGGGGATCGTGGGTCGGACACTGAAGCTTTCTTT
TRBD1 | - | TRBJ1-2 | TRBV6-5 | CASSPWTGGYTF | TGTGCCAGCAGTCCCTGGACAGGCGGCTACACCTTC
- | - | TRBJ1-2 | TRBV29-1 | CSVPAGAYGYTF | TGCAGCGTCCCCGCAGGTGCCTATGGCTACACCTTC
- | few | TRBJ1-6 | TRBV9 | CASSVAGESPLHF | TGTGCCAGCAGCGTAGCCGGGGAATCACCCCTCCACTTT
- | - | TRBJ1-1 | TRBV9 | CASSVATGNTLNTEAFF | TGTGCCAGCAGCGTAGCTACTGGGAACACCCTGAACACTGAAGCTTTCTTT
- | - | TRBJ1-2 | TRBV19 | CASSISSTGTFTHGYTF | TGTGCCAGTAGTATAAGTTCAACCGGGACTTTTACACATGGCTACACCTTC
- | - | TRBJ1-1 | TRBV9 | CASSPPGDTEAFF | TGTGCCAGCAGCCCTCCCGGCGACACTGAAGCTTTCTTT
TRBD1 | - | TRBJ1-1 | TRBV5-1 | CASSKDRGEAFF | TGCGCCAGCAGCAAGGACAGGGGTGAAGCTTTCTTT
TRBD2 | - | TRBJ2-1 | TRBV28 | CASSLNLSPSGGPTNEQFF | TGTGCCAGCAGTTTAAACCTATCGCCTAGCGGGGGCCCCACCAATGAGCAGTTCTTC
TRBD1 | once | TRBJ1-1 | TRBV6-1 | CASSERVPDRSAFF | TGTGCCAGCAGTGAGCGCGTCCCGGACAGGAGCGCTTTCTTT
- | few | TRBJ2-4 | TRBV3-1/TRBV3-2 | CASSPRAASLLAKNIQYF | TGTGCCAGCAGCCCCCGAGCAGCTTCATTACTAGCCAAAAACATTCAGTACTTC
TRBD1 | - | TRBJ2-7 | TRBV18 | CASSPRQGSYEQYF | TGTGCCAGCTCGCCCCGACAGGGATCTTACGAGCAGTACTTC
TRBD2 | few | TRBJ2-2 | TRBV5-1 | CASSLLAGNTGELFF | TGCGCCAGCAGCCTCCTAGCGGGCAACACCGGGGAGCTGTTTTTT
- | few | TRBJ1-2 | TRBV7-8 | CASSSLRGYGYTF | TGTGCCAGCAGCAGTCTCCGGGGCTATGGCTACACCTTC
- | - | TRBJ2-1 | TRBV7-8 | CASSLNTRAQEFF | TGTGCCAGCAGCTTAAATACGAGGGCTCAGGAGTTCTTC
- | once | TRBJ1-4 | TRBV20-1 | CSAEGERVFF | TGCAGTGCTGAAGGCGAAAGGGTGTTTTTT
TRBD1 | - | TRBJ2-5 | TRBV9 | CASSAGTVQETQYF | TGTGCCAGCAGCGCCGGGACAGTACAAGAGACCCAGTACTTC
TRBD2 | - | TRBJ2-7 | TRBV18 | CASSPERGETYEQYF | TGTGCCAGCTCACCAGAGCGGGGGGAAACCTACGAGCAGTACTTC
- | - | TRBJ2-1 | TRBV3-1/TRBV3-2 | CASSQAGGLPGYEQFF | TGTGCCAGCAGCCAAGCAGGTGGACTTCCGGGGTATGAGCAGTTCTTC
- | - | TRBJ1-5 | TRBV27 | CASSLRASLNQPQHF | TGTGCCAGCAGTTTACGGGCCAGCCTCAATCAGCCCCAGCATTTT
TRBD1 | - | TRBJ1-2 | TRBV12-5 | CASGSTGAYGYTF | TGTGCTAGTGGTAGCACAGGGGCCTATGGCTACACCTTC
- | - | TRBJ2-2 | TRBV18 | CASSPRRGGDTGELFF | TGTGCCAGCTCACCCCGGCGCGGCGGTGACACCGGGGAGCTGTTTTTT
TRBD2 | - | TRBJ2-3 | TRBV9 | CASSPPLLRGSTDTQYF | TGTGCCAGCAGCCCTCCTTTGTTGCGGGGGAGCACAGATACGCAGTATTTT
- | - | TRBJ1-1 | TRBV19 | CASSYRRGHKNTEAFF | TGTGCCAGTAGCTACCGCAGGGGCCATAAGAACACTGAAGCTTTCTTT
TRBD1 | - | TRBJ1-2 | TRBV5-6 | CASSAPGQFLANYGYTF | TGTGCCAGCAGCGCCCCGGGACAGTTCTTAGCTAACTATGGCTACACCTTC
- | few | TRBJ1-1 | TRBV18 | CASFSDTYMNTEAFF | TGTGCCAGCTTCAGCGACACGTACATGAACACTGAAGCTTTCTTT